The 7 T cell receptor beta chains below all came from one sample that was sequenced in a study of blood T cell repertoires in COVID-19. Produced via immunoSEQ multiplex PCR; TCRdb's table is partial and in-frame only. The sample records 70,000 or so clones, roughly 84% being singletons. The sample consisted of peripheral blood. The receptors here all came from a woman of 80 years or more with active or convalescent COVID-19.

V is TRBV30 and J is TRBJ1-1, with a possible D match to TRBD1 (6 bases). V dropped 3 bases and J dropped 11 bases, with 13 bases sitting between them. CDR3 length equals 11 residues. Germline CDR1 GTSNPN, CDR2 SVGIG (reference sequence). The DNA of the CDR3 is TGTGCCTGGAGCGGTAGTACAGGGGCTTTCTTT. Residues: CAWSGSTGAFF.

J is TRBJ1-6 and V is TRBV5-6, with D unresolved. The germline V and J ends were trimmed by 8 bases and 6 bases, with 12 bases remaining between them. Germline CDR1 and CDR2: SGHDT and YYEEEE. The CDR3 loop spans 13 amino acids. The CDR3 DNA reads TGTGCCAGTTGGATACGGGGTAATTCACCCCTCCACTTT. Its translation is CASWIRGNSPLHF.

The rearrangement uses TRBV7-2 and TRBJ1-5, with a possible D match to TRBD1 (6 bases). The V gene lost 4 bases and the J gene lost 4 bases, with 14 bases spanning the gap. The CDR3 consists of 15 residues. Germline loops: CDR1 SGHTA, CDR2 FQGNSA. This CDR3 reads CASSSGQLKNQPQHF. The CDR3 coding sequence is TGTGCCAGCAGCTCCGGACAGCTTAAAAATCAGCCCCAGCATTTT.

The V gene is TRBV28, the J gene TRBJ2-7, with 9 nucleotides matching TRBD2. The CDR3 has 13 residues. V shed 5 bases and J 2 bases; nucleotides not matched to a gene: 1. Germline CDR1 reads MDHEN; CDR2 reads SYDVKM. In DNA, the CDR3 is TGTGCCAGCAGTAGCGGGGGGACCTACGAGCAGTACTTC. Its protein is CASSSGGTYEQYF. The variable domain in full, completed from reference TRBV28 and TRBJ2-7, reads DVKVTQSSRYLVKRTGEKVFLECVQDMDHENMFWYRQDPGLGLRLIYFSYDVKMKEKGDIPEGYSVSREKKERFSLILESASTNQTSMYLCASSSGGTYEQYFGPGTRLTVT.

The chain combines TRBV6-2 or TRBV6-3 with TRBJ1-3, with D perhaps TRBD1 (6 bases). Trimming left V 6 bases short and J 4 bases short, with 10 bases between. This CDR3 has 13 residues. Germline lookup yields CDR1 MNHEY and CDR2 SVGEGT. The CDR3 here is CASSSTGGNTIYF. In DNA, the CDR3 is TGTGCCAGCAGCTCGACAGGAGGAAACACCATATATTTT.

The gene calls are TRBV6-5 and TRBJ2-7; 7 bases map to TRBD1. CDR3 length equals 12 residues. Germline assignment: CDR1 MNHEY and CDR2 SVGAGI. V lost 6 bases and J lost 3; bases outside the gene matches: 2. The CDR3 loop reads CASRGQLYEQYF. In nucleotides, the CDR3 is TGTGCCAGCAGGGGACAGCTCTACGAGCAGTACTTC.

This sequence joins TRBV19 and TRBJ1-5, with TRBD1 identical over 7 bases. Trimming took 5 bases from V and 2 from J; bases not matched to a gene: 6. Germline CDR1 reads LNHDA; CDR2 reads SQIVND (reference sequence). The CDR3 length is 15 residues. The CDR3 sequence: CASSQHRGGNQPQHF. CDR3 nucleotide sequence: TGTGCCAGTAGTCAACACAGGGGCGGCAATCAGCCCCAGCATTTT.